The clone carrying this T cell receptor (beta chain) was seen a handful of times. Its specificity is not known. CD4+ T cells from unexposed donors were obtained before the COVID-19 pandemic (2011-2018). CD4+ T cells were isolated from the cells after 10 days of culture. TCRdb's table, derived via immunoSEQ multiplex PCR, lists solely in-frame clones and lacks some. The data hold 25,000 to 30,000 clones, with about 80% observed a single time. The data are from a study of CD4 T cells in relation to SARS-CoV-2 and coronaviruses. Across the study: TCR beta CDR3s were sequenced after approximately 9-day antigen culture of PBMCs.

The sequence came from a human donor in good health. The specimen was CD4+ T cells from PBMCs, cultured in vitro.

The CDR3, as DNA: TGCGCCAGCAGCTTAAACGGGGAACTAAATCAGCCCCAGCATTTT. Amino acid sequence: CASSLNGELNQPQHF. J is TRBJ1-5 and V is TRBV5-1; D not resolved. CDR1 SGHRS and CDR2 YFSETQ come from the germline V gene. Trimming shortened V by 2 bases and J by 4 bases, and 13 bases separated the two germline ends. The CDR3 sequence is 15 residues long.